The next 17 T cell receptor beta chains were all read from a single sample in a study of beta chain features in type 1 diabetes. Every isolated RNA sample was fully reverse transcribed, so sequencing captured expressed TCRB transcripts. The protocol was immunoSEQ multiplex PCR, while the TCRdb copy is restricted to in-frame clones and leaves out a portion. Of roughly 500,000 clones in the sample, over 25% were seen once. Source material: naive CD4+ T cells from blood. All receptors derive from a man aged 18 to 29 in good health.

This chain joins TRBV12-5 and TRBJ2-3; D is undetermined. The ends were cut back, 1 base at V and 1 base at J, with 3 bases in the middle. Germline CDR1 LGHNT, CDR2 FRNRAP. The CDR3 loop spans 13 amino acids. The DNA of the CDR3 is TGTGCTAGTGGTTTGGGGGGCACAGATACGCAGTATTTT. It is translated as CASGLGGTDTQYF.

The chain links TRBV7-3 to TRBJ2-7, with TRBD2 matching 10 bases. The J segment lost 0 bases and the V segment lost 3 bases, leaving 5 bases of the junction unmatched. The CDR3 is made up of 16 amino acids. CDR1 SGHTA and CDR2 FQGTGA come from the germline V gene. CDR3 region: CASSFPSSGSSYEQYF. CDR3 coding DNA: TGTGCCAGCAGCTTTCCATCTAGCGGGAGCTCCTACGAGCAGTACTTC. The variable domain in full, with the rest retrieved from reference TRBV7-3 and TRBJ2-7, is GAGVSQTPSNKVTEKGKYVELRCDPISGHTALYWYRQSLGQGPEFLIYFQGTGAADDSGLPNDRFFAVRPEGSVSTLKIQRTERGDSAVYLCASSFPSSGSSYEQYFGPGTRLTVT.

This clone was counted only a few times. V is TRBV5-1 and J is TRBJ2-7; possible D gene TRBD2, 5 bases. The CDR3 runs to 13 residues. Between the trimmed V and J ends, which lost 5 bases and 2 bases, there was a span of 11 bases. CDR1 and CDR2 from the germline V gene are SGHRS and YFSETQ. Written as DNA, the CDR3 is TGCGCCAGCAGTAGCGCGATAACCTACGAGCAGTACTTC. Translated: CASSSAITYEQYF.

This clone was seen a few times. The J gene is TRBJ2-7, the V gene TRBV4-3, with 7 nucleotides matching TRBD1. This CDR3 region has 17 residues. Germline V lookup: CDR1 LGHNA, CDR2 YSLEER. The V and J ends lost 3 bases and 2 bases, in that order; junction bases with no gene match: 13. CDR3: CASSQDTRTGSAYEQYF. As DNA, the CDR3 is TGCGCCAGCAGCCAGGATACTAGGACAGGCTCGGCCTACGAGCAGTACTTC.

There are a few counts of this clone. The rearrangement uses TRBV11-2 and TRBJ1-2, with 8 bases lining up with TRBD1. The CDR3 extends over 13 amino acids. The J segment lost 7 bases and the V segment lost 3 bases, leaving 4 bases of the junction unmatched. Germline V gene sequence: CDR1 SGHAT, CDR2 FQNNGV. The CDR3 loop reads CASSLGQVGGYTF. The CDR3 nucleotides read TGTGCCAGCAGCTTGGGACAGGTCGGTGGCTACACCTTC.

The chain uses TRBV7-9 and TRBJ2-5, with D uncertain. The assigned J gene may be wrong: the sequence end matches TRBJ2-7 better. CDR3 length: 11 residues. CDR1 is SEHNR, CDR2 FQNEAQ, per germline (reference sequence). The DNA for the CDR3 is TGTGCCAGCAGCCCCCGCCTCGAGCAGTACTTC. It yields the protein CASSPRLEQYF.

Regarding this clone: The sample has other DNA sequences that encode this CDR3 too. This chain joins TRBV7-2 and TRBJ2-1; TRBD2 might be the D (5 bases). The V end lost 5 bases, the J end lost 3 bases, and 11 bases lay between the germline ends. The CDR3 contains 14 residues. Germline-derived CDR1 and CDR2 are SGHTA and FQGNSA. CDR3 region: CASSLRRDYNEQFF. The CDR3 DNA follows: TGTGCCAGCAGCCTAAGACGGGACTACAATGAGCAGTTCTTC.

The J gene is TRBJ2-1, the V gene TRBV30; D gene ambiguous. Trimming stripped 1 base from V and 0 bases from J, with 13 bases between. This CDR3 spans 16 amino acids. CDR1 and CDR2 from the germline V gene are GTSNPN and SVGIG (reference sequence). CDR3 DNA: TGTGCCTGGAGTGCTCCTAGTCCGAGCTCCTACAATGAGCAGTTCTTC. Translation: CAWSAPSPSSYNEQFF.

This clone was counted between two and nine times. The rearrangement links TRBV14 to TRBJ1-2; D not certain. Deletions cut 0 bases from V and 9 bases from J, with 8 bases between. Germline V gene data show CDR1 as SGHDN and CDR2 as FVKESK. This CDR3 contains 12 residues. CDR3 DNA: TGTGCCAGCAGCCAAGATGCCCGAAGCTACACCTTC. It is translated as CASSQDARSYTF.

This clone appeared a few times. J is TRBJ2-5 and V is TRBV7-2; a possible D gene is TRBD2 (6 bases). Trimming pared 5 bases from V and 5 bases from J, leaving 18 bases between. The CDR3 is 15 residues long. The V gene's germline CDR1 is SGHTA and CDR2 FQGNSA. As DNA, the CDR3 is TGTGCCAGCAGCCTCTGGGGACTTGAGCAGGAGACCCAGTACTTC. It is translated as CASSLWGLEQETQYF.

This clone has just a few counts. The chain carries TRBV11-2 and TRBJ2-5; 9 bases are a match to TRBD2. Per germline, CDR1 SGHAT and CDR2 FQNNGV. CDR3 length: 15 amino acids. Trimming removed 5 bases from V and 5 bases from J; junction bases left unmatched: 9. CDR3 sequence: CASSHGAGGPETQYF. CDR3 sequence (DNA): TGTGCCAGCAGCCATGGGGCGGGAGGGCCCGAGACCCAGTACTTC.

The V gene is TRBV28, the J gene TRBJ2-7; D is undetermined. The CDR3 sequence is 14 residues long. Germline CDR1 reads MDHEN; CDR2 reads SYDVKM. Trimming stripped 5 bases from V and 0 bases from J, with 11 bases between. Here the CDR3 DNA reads TGTGCCAGCAGTGAGCCAGCAAGCTCCTACGAGCAGTACTTC. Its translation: CASSEPASSYEQYF.

CDR3 bases: TGTGCCATCAGTGTACAATTGAACACTGAAGCTTTCTTT. It codes for CAISVQLNTEAFF. The genes are TRBV10-3 and TRBJ1-1; no reliable D call. Looked up from germline, CDR1 is ENHRY and CDR2 is SYGVKD. This CDR3 has 13 amino acids. Deletions cut 4 bases from V and 0 bases from J, with 6 bases between.

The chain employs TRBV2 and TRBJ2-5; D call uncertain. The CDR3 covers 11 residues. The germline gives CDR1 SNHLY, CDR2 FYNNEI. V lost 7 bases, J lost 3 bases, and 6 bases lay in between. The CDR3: CASNGEETQYF. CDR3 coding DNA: TGTGCCAGCAACGGTGAAGAGACCCAGTACTTC.

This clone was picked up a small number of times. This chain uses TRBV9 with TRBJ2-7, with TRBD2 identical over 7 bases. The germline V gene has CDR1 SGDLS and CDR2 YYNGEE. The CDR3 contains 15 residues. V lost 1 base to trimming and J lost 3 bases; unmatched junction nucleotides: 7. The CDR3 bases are TGTGCCAGCAGCGTAACCGGGACTAAGATCTACGAGCAGTACTTC. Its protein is CASSVTGTKIYEQYF.

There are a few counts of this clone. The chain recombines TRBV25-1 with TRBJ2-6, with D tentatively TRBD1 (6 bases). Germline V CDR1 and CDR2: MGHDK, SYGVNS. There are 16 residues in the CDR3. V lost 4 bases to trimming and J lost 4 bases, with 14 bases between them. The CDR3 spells CASSGGTGSGANVLTF. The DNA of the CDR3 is TGTGCCAGCAGTGGGGGAACAGGGTCCGGGGCCAACGTCCTGACTTTC.

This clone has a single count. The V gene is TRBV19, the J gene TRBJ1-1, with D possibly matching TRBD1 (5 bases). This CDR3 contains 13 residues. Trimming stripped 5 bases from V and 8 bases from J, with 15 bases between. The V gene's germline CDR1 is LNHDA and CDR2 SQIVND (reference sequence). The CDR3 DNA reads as TGTGCCAGTAGTCTCAGGGACCCCCGAGAAGCTTTCTTT. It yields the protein CASSLRDPREAFF.